Reported below is one T cell receptor beta chain. This clone was picked up a small number of times. What antigen it recognizes has not been identified. One base away there is no much larger clone; base qualities are not given. The data are from a study of beta chain features in type 1 diabetes (dated 2018 in TCRdb). Background on the whole study: Patients and healthy donors did not differ in mean age, gender distribution, total cell number or subset yield. A total of roughly 100 million sorted cells were examined across all samples, and the number of cells per subset was strongly correlated with RNA yield. In the study, TCRB repertoires of sorted circulating CD4+ T cell subsets from recently diagnosed type 1 diabetes patients were compared with those of matched healthy donors. Whereas all 30 or so donors provided naive and central memory subsets, regulatory and stem cell-like memory subsets were isolated from just 8 patients and about 8 healthy donors. Results the study describes overall, beyond this receptor: Sequencing cDNA rather than genomic DNA could over-represent highly expressing activated cells, although activation and CD3 levels did not differ between groups. Naive, central memory and regulatory TCRB repertoires appeared to be more similar among patients than among healthy donors. PCR may preferentially amplify shorter templates, but because patient and control samples were amplified and corrected together, any resulting skew would affect both groups equally. Type 1 diabetes patients showed a moderate but significant shortening of TCRB CDR3 length in all four CD4+ subsets. HLA sub-analyses involved small numbers of individuals, so any influence of HLA type on TCRB rearrangement remained unresolved. At VDJ recombination sites, patients with type 1 diabetes made fewer insertions and deleted more nucleotides, a pattern implying thymic rearrangement abnormalities.

Between the V and J ends, shortened by 5 bases and 2 bases respectively, the junction contains 10 bases. The CDR3 goes from the cysteine to the phenylalanine over 13 residues. Only the CDR3 portion is preserved as DNA: 39 bases, with reading frame beginning at the first base. CDR1 and CDR2 are drawn from the germline V gene: MGHRA, YSYEKL. The entire amount of isolated RNA was reverse transcribed using the High Capacity cDNA Reverse Transcription Kit, so the sequenced TCRB transcripts were expressed ones. Deep immunoSEQ sequencing was applied to naive, central memory and regulatory T cell samples, giving an average of approximately 3.8 million total reads per sample. Sorted cells were lysed in RLT buffer, and RNA was extracted using DNase-treated RNeasy Micro or Mini kits according to cell number. To prevent cross-contamination, each cell subset was processed individually, whereas patient and healthy donor samples were processed jointly. The immunoSEQ multiplex PCR was used to amplify TCRB sequences from cDNA, yielding 87-bp fragments that span the CDR3 region. Sequencing of the amplicons was done on the Illumina HiSeq platform. The original methods were these. Synthetic template baselines were used to correct PCR bias computationally, reads within Hamming distance 2 were collapsed, and singletons that could not be merged were discarded. Reads were aligned to IMGT to assign V, D and J genes, CDR3 length, and insertions or deletions at six rearrangement sites. Within each subset, clonotype counts were normalized to sorted cell number, and only after that were true diversity and Gini coefficients computed with the tcR R package. Repertoire sharing was quantified using the overlap coefficient calculated on TCRB nucleotide sequences. Out-of-frame TCRB sequences from naive cells were analyzed to stand in for the pre-selection repertoire. The table comes from immuneACCESS by way of TCRdb, which keeps in-frame sequences with V and J called. Part of the clones is missing from these tables; in studies checked, under half for an unresolved V gene and the rest for unknown reasons. V and J calls and clone size are as listed in that table; D and trimming were resolved from the DNA. This sample lists just over 450,000 clones; roughly 31% were detected once. The ten most abundant clones make up about 0.065% of the sample.

From each donor, a single peripheral blood sample of around 120 mL on average was drawn into heparinised tubes. A BD FACSAria II and a panel including CD45RO, CCR7, CD25, CD127, CD95 and CD27 were used to sort naive, central memory, regulatory and stem cell-like memory CD4+ T cells. All sorted populations exceeded 98% purity. PBMCs were isolated immediately by Lymphoprep density gradient centrifugation and stained directly without culture. So that batch effects would be minimized, each experiment stained and sorted samples in pairs, pairing one healthy donor with one patient. Specimen: naive CD4+ T cells from blood. What the cell subset or site label conveys for this sample: true naive CD4+ T cells. This TCR was recovered from a man between 18 and 29 years old in good health. Rearrangement joined TRBV4-1 to TRBJ2-7, with no D gene named confidently. The CDR3: CASSFKMAYEQYF. The nucleotide sequence reads TGCGCCAGCAGCTTCAAAATGGCCTACGAGCAGTACTTC.